This T cell receptor (beta chain) was sequenced during a study of CD4+ T cells in melanoma. Sequencing used immunoSEQ multiplex PCR; TCRdb keeps in-frame clones, though not all of them. Of some 150,000 clones in the sample, about nine tenths were seen once. Germline V lookup: CDR1 SGHDN, CDR2 FVKESK. V was pared by 3 bases and J by 10 bases, with 13 bases between. The CDR3 is 12 residues long. V gene TRBV14 combines with J gene TRBJ2-7, with D possibly TRBD2 on 6 matching bases. The origin of this receptor is a human donor with melanoma. The CDR3 loop reads CASSHGGTFQYF. The CDR3 region has the DNA TGTGCCAGCAGCCATGGTGGGACTTTTCAGTACTTC.